This T cell receptor beta chain was sequenced during a study of cytotoxic CD8 clonotypes in ibrutinib-treated CLL. Overall study results and limits: Clonality went up at the time of ibrutinib response, stayed stable in sustained remission, and later dropped back toward its baseline level at progression. Treatment saw public clonotypes, which were uncommon, either contract or stay stable.

In the case of this clone: The antigen remains unidentified.

TCR beta libraries used about 1.9 micrograms of DNA from cryopreserved PBMCs. Assay used: immunoSEQ multiplex PCR; TCRdb lists only in-frame clones, some missing. The data hold roughly 16,000 clones, with approximately 61% observed a single time. This TCR came from a human donor with chronic lymphocytic leukemia. The material was PBMCs, obtained after 12 months of ibrutinib treatment.

The CDR3, as DNA: TGTGCCATCAGTGAGTCGGAGAAAGGCACTAATGAAAAACTGTTTTTT. It codes for CAISESEKGTNEKLFF. This sequence joins TRBV10-3 and TRBJ1-4, with D unclear. The germline V gene encodes CDR1 ENHRY and CDR2 SYGVKD. V shed 0 bases and J shed 2 bases, with 10 bases lying between them. This CDR3 spans 16 amino acids.